This T cell receptor (beta chain) comes out of a study of blood T cell repertoires in COVID-19. On the study more broadly: Italy, Spain and the United States were the sources of the convalescent and acute COVID-19 samples. The analysed material was cDNA or gDNA that came from T cells, B-cell-depleted T cells, or PBMCs.

Source study methods: The authors estimated nucleated cell counts from reference gene primer amplification. Only in-frame clones appear in the TCRdb table, and some are missing; sequencing was by immunoSEQ multiplex PCR. V and J calls and clone size are as listed in that table; D and trimming were resolved from the DNA. The sample has about 99,000 clones; over 80% are singletons. This sequence was found in a man aged 70-80 years with active or convalescent COVID-19. Material: peripheral blood.

CDR3 DNA: TGCGCCAGCAGCCCGCTAGCGGGGGGGCGGGAGACCCAGTACTTC. This sequence encodes CASSPLAGGRETQYF. The V call is TRBV4-1, the J call TRBJ2-5; the match to TRBD2 covers 12 bases. Trimming removed 4 bases from V and 5 bases from J; junction bases left unmatched: 5. Germline V gene lookup returns CDR1 MGHRA and CDR2 YSYEKL. The CDR3 sequence is 15 residues long.